Shown below are 29 T cell receptor beta chains from a single sample sequenced in a study of OX40 agonist ivuxolimab in advanced cancers. Only in-frame clones appear in the TCRdb table, and some are missing; sequencing was by immunoSEQ multiplex PCR. The table has about 100,000 clones, around 90% seen once. This specimen was CD4+ or CD8+ T cells sorted from blood, taken in a trial of the OX40 agonist ivuxolimab. Receptor source: an adult with an advanced solid tumor such as melanoma, head and neck, liver or kidney cancer.

This rearrangement joins TRBV5-4 to TRBJ2-1; 8 nucleotides match TRBD2. The V segment lost 2 bases and the J segment 9 bases; nucleotides outside the gene matches: 19. The CDR3 consists of 18 residues. CDR1 and CDR2 from the germline V gene are SGHNT and YYREEE (reference sequence). The CDR3 DNA reads as TGTGCCAGCAGCTTAGGACCCCCACGACAGCGGGAGTGGTTTGAGCAGTTCTTC. It encodes CASSLGPPRQREWFEQFF.

The V call is TRBV6-1, the J call TRBJ2-5, with 14 positions matching TRBD2. Germline assignment: CDR1 MNHNS and CDR2 SASEGT. With 10 bases clipped from V and 6 bases from J, the junction kept 7 bases outside the gene matches. This CDR3 comprises 14 residues. CDR3 loop: CATGTSGRGKTQYF. In nucleotides, the CDR3 is TGTGCCACCGGGACTAGCGGGAGAGGAAAGACCCAGTACTTC.

The genes are TRBV14 and TRBJ1-2; tentatively, D is TRBD1 (5 bases). The germline V and J ends were trimmed by 4 bases and 4 bases, with 13 bases remaining between them. Germline lookup yields CDR1 SGHDN and CDR2 FVKESK. This CDR3 has 14 residues. CDR3 protein: CASSPTRGSYGYTF. CDR3 coding DNA: TGTGCCAGCAGCCCAACACGGGGCAGCTATGGCTACACCTTC.

As regards this clone: Other DNA sequences in this sample translate to the same CDR3. This chain uses TRBV15 with TRBJ2-1, with D possibly being TRBD2 (6 bases). The length of the CDR3 is 15 residues. Germline-derived CDR1 and CDR2 are LNHNV and YYDKDF (reference sequence). Trimming pared 8 bases from V and 8 bases from J, leaving 22 bases between. The CDR3 sequence: CATGPGVSLGYEQFF. For the CDR3, the DNA is TGTGCCACCGGGCCGGGAGTCTCCCTAGGTTATGAGCAGTTCTTC.

V is TRBV4-3 and J is TRBJ2-2, with TRBD2 identical over 10 bases. The V segment lost 4 bases and the J segment 1 base; nucleotides outside the gene matches: 6. This CDR3 is 17 amino acids long. The germline gives CDR1 LGHNA, CDR2 YSLEER. DNA of the CDR3: TGCGCCAGCAGCCTATCCGCTAGCGGGAGGAACACCGGGGAGCTGTTTTTT. Amino acid sequence: CASSLSASGRNTGELFF.

The chain recombines TRBV7-8 with TRBJ1-1; D not certain. The CDR3 spans 13 residues. V was trimmed by 1 base and J by 3 bases, leaving 6 bases between them. Germline-derived CDR1 and CDR2 are SGHVS and FQNEAQ. In DNA, the CDR3 is TGTGCCAGCAGCTTAGGTCGGTACACTGAAGCTTTCTTT. Its protein product is CASSLGRYTEAFF.

Judged by abundance, this clone is medium-sized. The junction departs from the called germline gene at one end, perhaps through a read error. This chain joins TRBV2 and TRBJ1-2, with TRBD1 as a possible D gene (6 bases). CDR3 size: 9 residues. Germline V gene sequence: CDR1 SNHLY, CDR2 FYNNEI. The CDR3 reads CASSPGHSF. The CDR3 coding sequence is TGTGCCAGCAGTCCGGGACACAGCTTC.

V gene TRBV29-1 combines with J gene TRBJ1-1; D unresolved. The CDR3 is 14 residues long. Germline assignment: CDR1 SQVTM and CDR2 ANQGSEA. Trimming removed 4 bases from V and 4 bases from J, with 16 bases in between. CDR3 sequence: CSVVRSAGGTEAFF. CDR3 in DNA: TGCAGCGTTGTTAGATCCGCCGGAGGCACTGAAGCTTTCTTT.

This clone was found a few times. The J gene is TRBJ2-7, the V gene TRBV18; 10 nucleotides line up with TRBD1. Trimming cost V 6 bases and J 4 bases; bases outside gene matches: 6. CDR3 length: 14 residues. Germline lookup yields CDR1 KGHSH and CDR2 LQKENI. The CDR3 DNA reads as TGTGCCAGCTCCTCGGACAGGGGGAAGTACGAGCAGTACTTC. The encoded protein is CASSSDRGKYEQYF.

The V gene is TRBV29-1, the J gene TRBJ2-7; D is uncertain. Trimming left V 5 bases short and J 2 bases short, with 10 bases between. Looked up from germline, CDR1 is SQVTM and CDR2 is ANQGSEA. The CDR3 is 12 residues long. The CDR3 DNA is TGCAGCGTTACGACGGATACCTACGAGCAGTACTTC. Translated: CSVTTDTYEQYF.

This clone was seen just once. The rearrangement joins TRBV2 to TRBJ2-1; 12 bases agree with TRBD2. The CDR3 runs 15 residues. The germline gives CDR1 SNHLY, CDR2 FYNNEI. V trimming: 5 bases; J trimming: 4 bases; junction bases outside the gene matches: 3. This chain's CDR3 is CASSWTSGTYNEQFF. In DNA form, the CDR3 reads TGTGCCAGCAGTTGGACTAGCGGGACTTACAATGAGCAGTTCTTC.

The V and J genes are TRBV9 and TRBJ2-2, with TRBD2 identical over 8 bases. Germline V gene lookup returns CDR1 SGDLS and CDR2 YYNGEE. The trim removed 2 bases at V and 0 bases at J, leaving 3 bases unmatched. This CDR3 has 16 amino acids. The chain's CDR3 is CASSVGSGANTGELFF. CDR3 coding DNA: TGTGCCAGCAGCGTGGGTAGCGGGGCGAACACCGGGGAGCTGTTTTTT.

This sequence joins TRBV7-6 and TRBJ2-3, with TRBD2 matching 10 bases. The V gene's germline CDR1 is SGHVS and CDR2 FNYEAQ. Germline trimming cut 3 bases from V and 2 bases from J; bases unmatched to any gene: 8. This CDR3 spans 17 amino acids. CDR3 region: CASSLGTSDPITDTQYF. The CDR3 DNA follows: TGTGCCAGCAGCTTGGGGACTAGCGATCCCATCACAGATACGCAGTATTTT.

The rearrangement links TRBV4-3 to TRBJ2-1; TRBD2 matches 10 bases. V was clipped by 0 bases and J by 4 bases; unmatched bases: 9. This CDR3 comprises 18 residues. Germline V CDR1 and CDR2: LGHNA, YSLEER. The CDR3 region has the DNA TGCGCCAGCAGCCAAGAGTGGACTAGCGGTTTATCGTACAATGAGCAGTTCTTC. It specifies CASSQEWTSGLSYNEQFF.

The rearrangement joins TRBV19 to TRBJ1-5; TRBD1 aligns across 8 bases. The CDR3 extends over 15 amino acids. V trimming: 5 bases; J trimming: 7 bases; junction bases outside the gene matches: 10. The germline V gene has CDR1 LNHDA and CDR2 SQIVND (reference sequence). The CDR3 DNA is TGTGCCAGTAGTCGACAGGGGCAGTACGGACAGCCCCAGCATTTT. It specifies CASSRQGQYGQPQHF.

J is TRBJ2-7 and V is TRBV11-2, with D perhaps TRBD1 (5 bases). Germline assignment: CDR1 SGHAT and CDR2 FQNNGV. The CDR3 is 15 residues long. The V end lost 0 bases, the J end lost 2 bases, and 11 bases lay between the germline ends. The CDR3 spells CASSLDAADTYEQYF. CDR3 bases: TGTGCCAGCAGCTTAGATGCGGCGGACACCTACGAGCAGTACTTC.

The chain has TRBV27 and TRBJ2-7, with unresolved D. This CDR3 comprises 13 residues. V lost 5 bases and J 1 base, leaving 9 bases between the germline ends. Germline lookup yields CDR1 MNHEY and CDR2 SMNVEV (reference sequence). The CDR3 spells CASSLRQSYEQYF. Here the CDR3 DNA reads TGTGCCAGCAGTCTAAGACAATCCTACGAGCAGTACTTC.

The rearrangement links TRBV7-9 to TRBJ1-2; TRBD1 matches 7 bases. Germline V gene lookup returns CDR1 SEHNR and CDR2 FQNEAQ (reference sequence). This CDR3 comprises 15 residues. Trimming took 4 bases from V and 3 from J; bases not matched to a gene: 8. The CDR3: CASSSERQGDYGYTF. The CDR3 DNA is TGTGCCAGCAGCTCGGAAAGACAGGGTGACTATGGCTACACCTTC.

The chain is built from TRBV7-2 and TRBJ1-4, with D perhaps TRBD1 (6 bases). Germline CDR1 and CDR2: SGHTA and FQGNSA. Trimming removed 4 bases at V and 8 bases at J, with 11 bases between. The CDR3 covers 13 residues. The DNA for the CDR3 is TGTGCCAGCAGCTATCGTCAGGGGGAAAAACTGTTTTTT. It specifies CASSYRQGEKLFF.

This clone has just one count. The rearrangement joins TRBV28 to TRBJ1-2; the D gene is possibly TRBD1 (6 bases). This CDR3 is built from 14 residues. CDR1 and CDR2 (germline): MDHEN, SYDVKM. V lost 6 bases and J lost 3, with 14 bases in between. CDR3 bases: TGTGCCAGCAGAGTACAGGGTCAGGACTATGGCTACACCTTC. This encodes CASRVQGQDYGYTF.

The V gene is TRBV4-1, the J gene TRBJ1-4; 9 bases match TRBD1. V lost 4 bases, J lost 4 bases, and 4 bases stayed unmatched. This CDR3 is built from 15 residues. Looked up from germline, CDR1 is MGHRA and CDR2 is YSYEKL. The DNA of the CDR3 is TGCGCCAGCAGCCTTATGACAGGGGGTAATGAAAAACTGTTTTTT. This encodes CASSLMTGGNEKLFF.

The CDR3 nucleotides are TGCGCCAGCACCCCAGGGGGCTTAGGGGGCACAGATACGCAGTATTTT. Its protein product is CASTPGGLGGTDTQYF. The chain uses TRBV5-1 and TRBJ2-3; 8 bases match TRBD1. Trimming at V came to 6 bases and at J to 1 base, leaving 10 bases not matched to a gene. The germline V gene encodes CDR1 SGHRS and CDR2 YFSETQ. The CDR3 has 16 residues.

This chain links TRBV7-2 with TRBJ2-7, with no clear D. This CDR3 spans 15 amino acids. V shed 4 bases and J shed 0 bases, with 13 bases lying between them. Germline V gives CDR1 SGHTA, CDR2 FQGNSA. The CDR3 here is CASSSQVGSSYEQYF. The CDR3 coding sequence is TGTGCCAGCAGCTCTCAGGTCGGTAGCTCCTACGAGCAGTACTTC.

The V gene is TRBV19, the J gene TRBJ1-3, with a weak D call TRBD1 (5 bases). V was pared by 1 base and J by 2 bases, with 15 bases between. Germline assignment: CDR1 LNHDA and CDR2 SQIVND (reference sequence). There are 17 residues in the CDR3. The CDR3 loop reads CASSIVSGTFPGNTIYF. CDR3 DNA sequence: TGTGCCAGTAGTATAGTAAGCGGGACTTTCCCTGGAAACACCATATATTTT.

The chain links TRBV7-6 to TRBJ2-5; D remains ambiguous. Per germline, CDR1 SGHVS and CDR2 FNYEAQ. Between the trimmed V and J ends, which lost 3 bases and 11 bases, there was a span of 13 bases. This CDR3 is built from 12 residues. The CDR3 DNA follows: TGTGCCAGCAGCTTGAGTGCGTCTCTTCAGTACTTC. It translates to CASSLSASLQYF.

The V and J genes are TRBV11-3 and TRBJ2-2; D is unclear. Trimming shortened V by 2 bases and J by 3 bases, and 10 bases separated the two germline ends. The CDR3 length is 15 residues. The germline CDR1 and CDR2 sequences are SGHNT and YENEEA. CDR3 DNA sequence: TGTGCCAGCAGCTTAATCTTTGGTTACACCGGGGAGCTGTTTTTT. This codes for CASSLIFGYTGELFF.

This chain connects TRBV10-3 to TRBJ2-3; D perhaps matches TRBD1 (6 bases). Germline values: CDR1 ENHRY, CDR2 SYGVKD. The CDR3 is 15 residues long. Trimming removed 3 bases at V and 3 bases at J, with 13 bases between. The DNA for the CDR3 is TGTGCCATCAGTGATACGGGAAGGGGGACAGATACGCAGTATTTT. Amino acids: CAISDTGRGTDTQYF.

This clone has just a few counts. V usage is TRBV7-9 and J usage is TRBJ2-7, with a tentative D call TRBD2 (6 bases). CDR1 and CDR2 (germline): SEHNR, FQNEAQ (reference sequence). This CDR3 is built from 13 residues. Trimming shortened V by 2 bases and J by 6 bases, and 11 bases separated the two germline ends. This chain's CDR3 is CASSLSRESEQYF. DNA for the CDR3: TGTGCCAGCAGCTTAAGTCGGGAGAGCGAGCAGTACTTC.

V is TRBV7-9 and J is TRBJ1-4; possibly TRBD1 for D (6 bases). The length of the CDR3 is 17 residues. Germline CDR1 reads SEHNR; CDR2 reads FQNEAQ (reference sequence). V was shortened by 0 bases and J by 1 base, with 12 bases between the two germline ends. CDR3 DNA sequence: TGTGCCAGCAGCTTAGCTCGGGGGGCGGAAACTAATGAAAAACTGTTTTTT. Translated: CASSLARGAETNEKLFF.